The 28 T cell receptor beta chains below come from one sample, sequenced in a study of cytotoxic CD8 clonotypes in ibrutinib-treated CLL. Data came from immunoSEQ multiplex PCR; TCRdb stores just in-frame clones and leaves some out. This table holds roughly 51,000 clones, 53% found once. The sample consisted of PBMCs, taken after 12 months of ibrutinib treatment. The source of these receptors is a human donor with chronic lymphocytic leukemia.

This clone was seen a few times. CDR3 protein: CASSFPGIAYEQYF. Written as DNA, the CDR3 is TGTGCCAGCAGCTTTCCGGGGATAGCCTACGAGCAGTACTTC. The gene calls are TRBV5-8 and TRBJ2-7; tentatively, D is TRBD2 (5 bases). CDR3 length equals 14 residues. The germline V gene has CDR1 SGHTS and CDR2 YDEGEE. Trimming stripped 2 bases from V and 2 bases from J, with 11 bases between.

The chain uses TRBV10-2 and TRBJ1-2, with D possibly being TRBD1 (5 bases). The CDR3 runs 13 residues. V was pared by 5 bases and J by 8 bases, with 15 bases between. Germline values: CDR1 WSHSY, CDR2 SAAADI. CDR3 in DNA: TGCGCCAGCAGTCGGGACCCGCCGTGGGGCTACACCTTC. Translation: CASSRDPPWGYTF.

The J gene is TRBJ2-1, the V gene TRBV27; the match to TRBD2 covers 9 bases. After removal of 7 bases from V and 8 bases from J, the junction contained 12 bases not matched to a gene. Germline lookup yields CDR1 MNHEY and CDR2 SMNVEV (reference sequence). The CDR3 consists of 15 residues. The CDR3 here is CASMGLALPVHEQFF. For the CDR3, the DNA is TGTGCCAGCATGGGACTAGCCCTCCCCGTCCATGAGCAGTTCTTC.

Here the CDR3 DNA reads TGTGCCATCAGACAGCATAGCAATCAGCCCCAGCATTTT. This codes for CAIRQHSNQPQHF. The chain employs TRBV28 and TRBJ1-5; TRBD1 might be the D (5 bases). Germline V lookup: CDR1 MDHEN, CDR2 SYDVKM. CDR3 length: 13 residues. Trimming took off 10 bases at V and 0 bases at J, with 10 bases between the two ends.

This chain joins TRBV11-2 and TRBJ2-5, with TRBD2 identical over 8 bases. Unmatched junction bases numbered 15, after V lost 5 bases and J lost 1 base. Germline values: CDR1 SGHAT, CDR2 FQNNGV. The CDR3 covers 18 residues. CDR3 protein: CASSRGVGTRRIQETQYF. CDR3 in DNA: TGTGCCAGCAGCCGTGGAGTGGGGACTAGGCGAATCCAAGAGACCCAGTACTTC.

The CDR3, as DNA: TGTGCCTGGTCCGATGTTAACTCCTACGAGCAGTACTTC. This encodes CAWSDVNSYEQYF. This chain links TRBV30 with TRBJ2-7; D gene uncertain. Per germline, CDR1 GTSNPN and CDR2 SVGIG (reference sequence). V lost 5 bases, J lost 0 bases, and 11 bases lay in between. CDR3 length: 13 amino acids. Full variable domain (remainder filled in from reference TRBV30 and TRBJ2-7): SQTIHQWPATLVQPVGSPLSLECTVEGTSNPNLYWYRQAAGRGLQLLFYSVGIGQISSEVPQNLSASRPQDRQFILSSKKLLLSDSGFYLCAWSDVNSYEQYFGPGTRLTVT.

The J gene is TRBJ2-6, the V gene TRBV5-1; 9 nucleotides line up with TRBD1. Germline loops: CDR1 SGHRS, CDR2 YFSETQ. The length of the CDR3 is 17 residues. The V segment lost 3 bases and the J segment 2 bases; nucleotides outside the gene matches: 6. CDR3 nucleotide sequence: TGCGCCAGCAGCTCGGGACAGGGAGGCGCTGGGGCCAACGTCCTGACTTTC. Its protein product is CASSSGQGGAGANVLTF.

This chain connects TRBV27 to TRBJ2-7; 7 bases are a match to TRBD2. Trimming removed 3 bases from V and 0 bases from J; junction bases left unmatched: 5. This CDR3 region has 15 residues. Germline V gene lookup returns CDR1 MNHEY and CDR2 SMNVEV (reference sequence). The CDR3 region has the DNA TGTGCCAGCAGTTTCTCTAGCGGTAGCTCCTACGAGCAGTACTTC. Translating gives CASSFSSGSSYEQYF.

CDR3 nucleotide sequence: TGCGCCAGCAGAACACAGGGGCACACTGAAGCTTTCTTT. Protein: CASRTQGHTEAFF. V usage is TRBV5-1 and J usage is TRBJ1-1, with 7 nucleotides matching TRBD1. The V gene's germline CDR1 is SGHRS and CDR2 YFSETQ. This CDR3 has 13 residues. The junction had 4 bases not matched to a gene; V was cut back by 5 bases and J by 3 bases.

This clone was detected only a few times. J is TRBJ1-6 and V is TRBV28; no clear D. The V and J ends lost 6 bases and 10 bases respectively, with 10 bases between them. This CDR3 has 12 residues. Germline-derived CDR1 and CDR2 are MDHEN and SYDVKM. Written as DNA, the CDR3 is TGTGCCAGCAGCCTTTTACAGTCACCCCTCCACTTT. Translated: CASSLLQSPLHF.

V and J are TRBV6-1 and TRBJ1-2; TRBD1 matches at 10 bases. J lost 7 bases, V lost 10 bases, and 9 bases had no gene match. The CDR3 runs 13 residues. Germline assignment: CDR1 MNHNS and CDR2 SASEGT. The CDR3 DNA follows: TGTGCCACCAGGGGGGACAGGGGACCTGGCTACACCTTC. The encoded protein is CATRGDRGPGYTF.

V is TRBV27 and J is TRBJ1-6; the D is unclear. CDR1 is MNHEY, CDR2 SMNVEV, per germline (reference sequence). Trimming removed 3 bases at V and 4 bases at J, with 7 bases between. The CDR3 extends over 14 amino acids. This CDR3 reads CASSFRQYNSPLHF. As DNA, the CDR3 is TGTGCCAGCAGTTTTCGACAATATAATTCACCCCTCCACTTT.

The chain has TRBV25-1 and TRBJ2-7; TRBD2 is a possible D gene (6 bases). V lost 2 bases and J lost 3, with 11 bases in between. The CDR3 totals 14 residues. Germline V CDR1 and CDR2: MGHDK, SYGVNS. The CDR3 bases are TGTGCCAGCAGTGAAACGGGAGTTGTCTACGAGCAGTACTTC. Translation gives CASSETGVVYEQYF.

This clone was found a few times. J is TRBJ2-7 and V is TRBV27, with a weak D call TRBD2 (6 bases). The CDR3 loop spans 14 amino acids. Germline CDR1 reads MNHEY; CDR2 reads SMNVEV (reference sequence). Trimming pared 5 bases from V and 2 bases from J, leaving 13 bases between. The DNA of the CDR3 is TGTGCCAGCAGTCCCCCGGGAGTTACCTACGAGCAGTACTTC. Translation gives CASSPPGVTYEQYF.

V and J are TRBV29-1 and TRBJ2-3; no reliable D call. Deletions cut 7 bases from V and 2 bases from J, with 10 bases between. The germline V gene has CDR1 SQVTM and CDR2 ANQGSEA. This CDR3 is 12 amino acids long. The CDR3 region is CSARIFTDTQYF. The CDR3 DNA is TGCAGCGCCAGGATATTCACAGATACGCAGTATTTT.

CDR3: CASSNDRGRTEAFF. CDR3 in DNA: TGCGCCAGCAGCAATGACAGGGGGAGAACTGAAGCTTTCTTT. V and J are TRBV5-1 and TRBJ1-1; 9 bases agree with TRBD1. Germline CDR1 SGHRS, CDR2 YFSETQ. CDR3 length: 14 residues. The J segment lost 5 bases and the V segment lost 4 bases, leaving 6 bases of the junction unmatched.

The J gene is TRBJ2-7, the V gene TRBV5-1; 14 bases line up with TRBD2. V was pared by 3 bases and J by 7 bases, with 3 bases of the junction left unmatched. From germline, CDR1 is SGHRS and CDR2 YFSETQ. The CDR3 runs 14 residues. CDR3 residues: CASSWGLAGEEQYF. The CDR3 nucleotides are TGCGCCAGCAGCTGGGGACTAGCGGGAGAGGAGCAGTACTTC. Full variable domain (rest looked up from reference TRBV5-1 and TRBJ2-7): KAGVTQTPRYLIKTRGQQVTLSCSPISGHRSVSWYQQTPGQGLQFLFEYFSETQRNKGNFPGRFSGRQFSNSRSEMNVSTLELGDSALYLCASSWGLAGEEQYFGPGTRLTVT.

The V gene is TRBV25-1, the J gene TRBJ2-1; 7 bases agree with TRBD2. V lost 1 base and J lost 4; bases outside the gene matches: 7. The CDR3 totals 16 residues. Germline V CDR1 and CDR2: MGHDK, SYGVNS. In DNA, the CDR3 is TGTGCCAGCAGTGAATCGGATGGCGGGGGTTACAATGAGCAGTTCTTC. It encodes CASSESDGGGYNEQFF.

Note on this clone: This likely came from a read error, as a far larger clone is one base away. The same CDR3 also results from other DNA sequences found in this sample. This chain uses TRBV4-1 with TRBJ1-1; D is undetermined. This CDR3 region has 12 residues. V gave up 1 base and J gave up 7 bases, with 7 bases separating them. Per the germline V gene, CDR1 is MGHRA and CDR2 is YSYEKL. This chain's CDR3 is CASSQGPYEAFF. The CDR3 DNA is TGCGCCAGCAGCCAAGGGCCATATGAAGCTTTCTTT.

This clone was counted a few times. The V and J genes are TRBV11-2 and TRBJ2-7; D could derive from TRBD1 or TRBD2 (6 bases each). Germline V CDR1 and CDR2: SGHAT, FQNNGV. The V end was cut by 6 bases, the J end by 0 bases, with 18 bases between. This CDR3 is 16 amino acids long. The CDR3 protein is CASSEPGAGSSYEQYF. CDR3 nucleotides: TGTGCCAGCAGTGAACCGGGGGCAGGGAGCTCCTACGAGCAGTACTTC. Looking up the rest from reference TRBV11-2 and TRBJ2-7 gives the full variable domain: EAGVAQSPRYKIIEKRQSVAFWCNPISGHATLYWYQQILGQGPKLLIQFQNNGVVDDSQLPKDRFSAERLKGVDSTLKIQPAKLEDSAVYLCASSEPGAGSSYEQYFGPGTRLTVT.

This CDR3 is CATARLAGDSYEQYF. The CDR3 coding sequence is TGCGCCACCGCGAGACTAGCGGGGGACTCCTACGAGCAGTACTTC. The J gene is TRBJ2-7, the V gene TRBV5-1, with 12 bases fitting TRBD2. This CDR3 has 15 amino acids. The germline V gene has CDR1 SGHRS and CDR2 YFSETQ. J lost 0 bases, V lost 9 bases, and 7 bases had no gene match.

This chain joins TRBV5-6 and TRBJ2-3; D remains unclear. The CDR3 consists of 16 residues. Germline V lookup: CDR1 SGHDT, CDR2 YYEEEE. V lost 3 bases and J 0 bases, leaving 14 bases between the germline ends. The CDR3 DNA reads TGTGCCAGCAGCTCCTTGGACGGATCTAGCACAGATACGCAGTATTTT. It codes for CASSSLDGSSTDTQYF.

V and J are TRBV9 and TRBJ2-3, with D maybe TRBD2 (6 bases). Germline V gene sequence: CDR1 SGDLS, CDR2 YYNGEE. CDR3 length: 17 residues. V shed 2 bases and J shed 4 bases, with 20 bases lying between them. The CDR3 loop reads CASSVGVAGSGSDTQYF. The CDR3, as DNA: TGTGCCAGCAGCGTGGGGGTGGCTGGGAGCGGGTCAGATACGCAGTATTTT.

This rearrangement joins TRBV5-1 to TRBJ1-5; 7 bases are a match to TRBD1. V lost 0 bases, J lost 10 bases, and 10 bases stayed unmatched. This CDR3 spans 15 amino acids. Germline CDR1 SGHRS, CDR2 YFSETQ. The CDR3 protein is CASSLDTGRDSPQHF. CDR3 nucleotides: TGCGCCAGCAGCTTGGACACCGGGAGGGACAGCCCCCAGCATTTT.

The chain uses TRBV27 and TRBJ1-1; the match to TRBD1 covers 10 bases. The CDR3 consists of 15 residues. The V gene end was trimmed by 7 bases and the J gene end by 4 bases; junction bases not matched to a gene: 9. Germline assignment: CDR1 MNHEY and CDR2 SMNVEV (reference sequence). The CDR3 is CASTPDRGRVTEAFF. Here the CDR3 DNA reads TGTGCCAGCACCCCTGACAGGGGGCGCGTCACTGAAGCTTTCTTT.

The rearrangement joins TRBV18 to TRBJ2-7, with 9 bases fitting TRBD1. V was clipped by 3 bases and J by 3 bases; unmatched bases: 3. Per the germline V gene, CDR1 is KGHSH and CDR2 is LQKENI. This CDR3 contains 14 residues. This CDR3 reads CASSPGQGNYEQYF. For the CDR3, the DNA is TGTGCCAGCTCACCGGGACAGGGAAACTACGAGCAGTACTTC.

This clone came up a few times. This chain connects TRBV7-2 to TRBJ1-1; D is uncertain. The germline V and J ends were trimmed by 5 bases and 1 base, with 11 bases remaining between them. The germline CDR1 and CDR2 sequences are SGHTA and FQGNSA. The CDR3 totals 14 residues. The CDR3 sequence: CASSPDGGNTEAFF. The CDR3 DNA sequence: TGTGCCAGCAGCCCCGACGGTGGGAACACTGAAGCTTTCTTT.

The V call is TRBV10-1, the J call TRBJ2-7, with D tentatively TRBD1 or TRBD2 (6 bases each). V lost 0 bases and J 2 bases, leaving 29 bases between the germline ends. This CDR3 has 21 amino acids. The germline V gene has CDR1 WNHNN and CDR2 SYGVQD (reference sequence). The CDR3: CASSESPRGHQGLATAYEQYF. Written as DNA, the CDR3 is TGCGCCAGCAGTGAGTCTCCGCGAGGCCATCAGGGGCTAGCGACCGCCTACGAGCAGTACTTC.